The sequence of this T cell receptor beta chain was determined in a study of T-cell memory formation after mild COVID-19. Background on the study: Largely donor-specific sequence clusters came from a couple of donors.

TCRdb re-called the 5' RACE reads with MiXCR, one entry per CDR3 protein. The sample consists of approximately 500,000 distinct CDR3 sequences, 25% of them appearing once. This clonotype was seen a handful of times. Its cognate antigen is unknown. Study-level findings and limits: Contracting clones localized mainly to CM and EM when CD4+ and mainly to EMRA when CD8+. Proof of SARS-CoV-2 specificity was absent for the second-wave clones that crested on day 37.

The CDR3 covers 16 residues. Germline CDR1 is SGDLS and CDR2 is YYNGEE. Germline trimming cut 4 bases from V and 3 bases from J; bases unmatched to any gene: 9. This receptor was identified in an adult woman who had mild COVID-19 (a few samples of this study predate the infection). Cell type and time point are not known. The chain employs TRBV9 and TRBJ2-2, with 7 bases aligning to TRBD1. The sample was PBMCs or a T cell subset sorted from them (not recorded which). The CDR3 spells CASSTAGTADTGELFF. In DNA, the CDR3 is TGTGCCAGCAGCACCGCCGGGACAGCGGACACCGGGGAGCTGTTTTTT. The full variable domain, its missing parts supplied by reference TRBV9 and TRBJ2-2, is DSGVTQTPKHLITATGQRVTLRCSPRSGDLSVYWYQQSLDQGLQFLIQYYNGEERAKGNILERFSAQQFPDLHSELNLSSLELGDSALYFCASSTAGTADTGELFFGEGSRLTVL.